Included here is one TCR beta chain sequence, with context. Its antigen is currently unknown. This could be a read error, since a much larger clone is one nucleotide away. Both iRepertoire HTBI primers and Arm-PCR of CDR3 regions were used to build the TCR beta libraries. Authors' processing steps: Throughout the samples, researchers identified 50 to 75 TRBV and 12 to 15 TRBJ segments. MiXCR, applied by TCRdb to the multiplex PCR reads, yields one record per CDR3 protein. The V and J calls here are based on TCRdb, not the publication. The data hold about 330,000 distinct CDR3 sequences, with about 17% observed a single time. The sample originates from a study of regulatory T cells in long-lasting Graves disease. Study-wide results and limits: Newly diagnosed patients had higher TCR diversity than persistent Graves' patients did. Clonotypes that were public and shared totalled fewer than 3,500 in persistent patients versus about a thousand in new patients.

Time point of the sample: newly diagnosed GD, antithyroid drugs for less than 3 months. The TCR library was made from RNA extracted from PBMCs. This CDR3 spans 12 amino acids. Germline values: CDR1 MNHNS, CDR2 SASEGT. These same records also appear under a second study, on T cells in Graves' hyperthyroidism and ophthalmopathy. This second report adds: Graves' hyperthyroidism is called stable when ophthalmopathy does not progress within 18 months.

The receptor was isolated from a woman under 30 with Graves disease. The chain recombines TRBV6-1 with TRBJ1-1; a possible D gene is TRBD1 (6 bases). The material was peripheral blood mononuclear cells (PBMCs), obtained at new diagnosis, from a patient treated with antithyroid drugs. The CDR3 reads CASWRGDTEALF. The CDR3 coding sequence is TGTGCCAGCTGGAGGGGGGACACTGAAGCTCTCTTT.